Described below is a single TCR beta chain sequence and its context. V shed 4 bases and J shed 0 bases, with 25 bases lying between them. The length of the CDR3 is 20 residues. The germline V gene has CDR1 MDHEN and CDR2 SYDVKM. This sample stems from a study of shared clonotypes between healthy human individuals. The protocol was immunoSEQ multiplex PCR, while the TCRdb copy is restricted to in-frame clones and leaves out a portion. The sample lists over 400,000 clones; approximately 78% were seen once. This sequence was found in a woman aged 40 to 50 in good health. Some clones in this sample may be carry-over from other donors' samples. The genes are TRBV28 and TRBJ2-4; tentatively, D is TRBD1 (6 bases). The material sequenced was PBMCs. CDR3: CASSYGGERQNILAKNIQYF. The CDR3 nucleotides read TGTGCCAGCAGTTATGGGGGCGAAAGACAGAACATTCTAGCCAAAAACATTCAGTACTTC.